The entry below gives a single T cell receptor (beta chain) sequence along with its context. This specimen belongs to a study of ipilimumab plus nivolumab after autologous stem cell transplantation. Study-wide context: Both relapsed and primary refractory DLBCL were included.

Produced via immunoSEQ multiplex PCR; TCRdb's table is partial and in-frame only. The sample has over 75,000 clones, 83% seen once; the top ten hold 2.2%. Germline V CDR1 and CDR2: SGHAT, FQNNGV. This CDR3 is 17 amino acids long. V lost 0 bases, J lost 4 bases, and 18 bases lay in between. Patients got ipilimumab 1 mg/kg beginning 14 to 28 days post-transplant. Patients received nivolumab 3 mg/kg at weeks 1, 4, 7, 10, then fortnightly to week 26. Sequencing used PBMCs, obtained in a trial of ipilimumab plus nivolumab as post-transplant consolidation. This sequence was found in a male donor with diffuse large B-cell lymphoma. V and J are TRBV11-2 and TRBJ2-5; D perhaps matches TRBD2 (5 bases). CDR3: CASSLDPRPRGGETQYF. CDR3 DNA sequence: TGTGCCAGCAGCTTAGACCCCCGACCGCGAGGAGGAGAGACCCAGTACTTC.